The 11 T cell receptor beta chains below all came from one sample that was sequenced in a study of technical replicates of blood from four donors. This table comes from immunoSEQ multiplex PCR, and its TCRdb copy is limited to in-frame clones, with some not included. The sample contains about 93,000 clones, 95% of which appear only once. The sequencing sample was made of T cells isolated from PBMCs. The receptor set was obtained from a human donor in good health.

The CDR3 sequence: CASSSGPSGYGYTF. CDR3 coding DNA: TGTGCCAGCAGCTCTGGGCCCTCTGGCTATGGCTACACCTTC. The chain combines TRBV27 with TRBJ1-2, with no clear D. Deletions cut 6 bases from V and 4 bases from J, with 15 bases between. Germline assignment: CDR1 MNHEY and CDR2 SMNVEV (reference sequence). This CDR3 contains 14 residues.

The chain combines TRBV7-8 with TRBJ2-7, with 10 nucleotides matching TRBD1. Germline V lookup: CDR1 SGHVS, CDR2 FQNEAQ. CDR3 length: 16 residues. The J segment lost 7 bases and the V segment lost 5 bases, leaving 14 bases of the junction unmatched. DNA for the CDR3: TGTGCCAGCAGCCTAGTTGGGGGACAGGGGAATAGGGAGCAGTACTTC. Translating it yields CASSLVGGQGNREQYF.

The chain links TRBV5-4 to TRBJ2-7; a weak D match, TRBD1 (6 bases). CDR1 is SGHNT, CDR2 YYREEE, per germline (reference sequence). V lost 4 bases, J lost 0 bases, and 11 bases lay in between. The CDR3 has 14 amino acids. The CDR3 bases are TGTGCCAGCAGCCAGCAGGGGAGCTCCTACGAGCAGTACTTC. This sequence encodes CASSQQGSSYEQYF.

The chain uses TRBV4-1 and TRBJ2-6; D not certain. This CDR3 region has 16 residues. The germline V and J ends were trimmed by 0 bases and 0 bases, with 6 bases remaining between them. Germline V gene lookup returns CDR1 MGHRA and CDR2 YSYEKL. The CDR3 DNA follows: TGCGCCAGCAGCCAAGATGGAGTCTCTGGGGCCAACGTCCTGACTTTC. Amino acid sequence: CASSQDGVSGANVLTF.

The chain uses TRBV28 and TRBJ2-5; D unclear. Germline V gene data show CDR1 as MDHEN and CDR2 as SYDVKM. V lost 1 base, J lost 5 bases, and 8 bases lay in between. The CDR3 covers 13 residues. The DNA for the CDR3 is TGTGCCAGCAGTTTATCTGGGCCGGAGACCCAGTACTTC. Its protein is CASSLSGPETQYF.

The V gene is TRBV7-2, the J gene TRBJ1-1; TRBD1 is a possible D gene (5 bases). The CDR3 has 13 amino acids. Per the germline V gene, CDR1 is SGHTA and CDR2 is FQGNSA. V was clipped by 3 bases and J by 1 base, with 6 bases between them. The CDR3 loop reads CASSFGGNTEAFF. The CDR3 coding sequence is TGTGCCAGCAGCTTCGGGGGGAACACTGAAGCTTTCTTT. The full variable domain, completed using reference TRBV7-2 and TRBJ1-1, is GAGVSQSPSNKVTEKGKDVELRCDPISGHTALYWYRQSLGQGLEFLIYFQGNSAPDKSGLPSDRFSAERTGGSVSTLTIQRTQQEDSAVYLCASSFGGNTEAFFGQGTRLTVV.

The chain combines TRBV10-3 with TRBJ1-2; TRBD1 is a possible D gene (5 bases). This CDR3 spans 12 amino acids. V gave up 10 bases and J gave up 6 bases, with 15 bases separating them. Germline values: CDR1 ENHRY, CDR2 SYGVKD. The CDR3 region has the DNA TGTGCCACGGGCAGGGTGGGCGATGGCTACACCTTC. This sequence encodes CATGRVGDGYTF.

This chain connects TRBV4-1 to TRBJ1-4; unclear D gene. The CDR3 spans 15 residues. CDR1 is MGHRA and CDR2 is YSYEKL in the germline V gene. The V gene lost 2 bases and the J gene lost 6 bases, with 13 bases spanning the gap. CDR3: CASSQTPFGDEKLFF. For the CDR3, the DNA is TGCGCCAGCAGCCAAACCCCTTTTGGAGATGAAAAACTGTTTTTT.

The chain uses TRBV2 and TRBJ2-1, with 7 bases lining up with TRBD1. This CDR3 region has 13 residues. Germline CDR1 SNHLY, CDR2 FYNNEI. Losses at the gene ends were 6 bases for V and 5 bases for J; bases not matched to a gene: 4. CDR3 nucleotide sequence: TGTGCCAGCAGGGAGGACAGGAACAATGAGCAGTTCTTC. It specifies CASREDRNNEQFF.

The rearrangement uses TRBV7-8 and TRBJ2-1, with 8 bases aligning to TRBD2. This CDR3 is built from 14 residues. Germline CDR1 is SGHVS and CDR2 is FQNEAQ. The trim removed 5 bases at V and 7 bases at J, leaving 7 bases unmatched. For the CDR3, the DNA is TGTGCCAGCAGCGGGGAGCGGGGGAGAAATGAGCAGTTCTTC. It translates to CASSGERGRNEQFF.

V gene TRBV9 combines with J gene TRBJ1-2; D uncertain. V gave up 3 bases and J gave up 0 bases, with 9 bases separating them. CDR3 length: 14 amino acids. Germline-derived CDR1 and CDR2 are SGDLS and YYNGEE. The CDR3 spells CASSAAGSNYGYTF. For the CDR3, the DNA is TGTGCCAGCAGCGCCGCGGGGTCTAACTATGGCTACACCTTC.